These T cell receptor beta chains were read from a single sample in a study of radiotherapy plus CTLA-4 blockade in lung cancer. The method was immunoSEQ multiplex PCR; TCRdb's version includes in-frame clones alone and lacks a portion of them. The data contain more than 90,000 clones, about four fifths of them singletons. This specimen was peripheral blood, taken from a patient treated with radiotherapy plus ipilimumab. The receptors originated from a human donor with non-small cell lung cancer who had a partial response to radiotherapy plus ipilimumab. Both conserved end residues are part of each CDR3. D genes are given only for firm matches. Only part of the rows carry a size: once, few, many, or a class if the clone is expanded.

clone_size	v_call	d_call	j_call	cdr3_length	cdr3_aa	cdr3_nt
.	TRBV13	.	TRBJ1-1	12	CASSLQGTEAFF	TGTGCCAGCAGCTTACAGGGCACTGAAGCTTTCTTT
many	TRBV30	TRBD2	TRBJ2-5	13	CACHGGVGETQYF	TGTGCCTGCCATGGGGGGGTTGGGGAGACCCAGTACTTC
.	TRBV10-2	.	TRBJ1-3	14	CASFLPGTGNTIYF	TGCGCCAGTTTCCTCCCCGGGACAGGAAACACCATATATTTT
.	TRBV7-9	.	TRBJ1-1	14	CASSLVGGYTEAFF	TGTGCCAGCAGCTTAGTAGGCGGTTACACTGAAGCTTTCTTT
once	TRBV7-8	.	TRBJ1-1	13	CASSFASGAEAFF	TGTGCCAGCAGCTTTGCGAGTGGAGCTGAAGCTTTCTTT
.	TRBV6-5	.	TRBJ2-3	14	CASSYISSTDTQYF	TGTGCCAGCAGTTACATCTCCAGCACAGATACGCAGTATTTT
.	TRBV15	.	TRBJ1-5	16	CATSRGDSHSNQPQHF	TGTGCCACCAGCAGAGGAGACAGCCATAGCAATCAGCCCCAGCATTTT
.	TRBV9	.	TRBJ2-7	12	CASSDLTGRLYF	TGTGCCAGCAGCGATCTGACGGGGAGGCTGTACTTC
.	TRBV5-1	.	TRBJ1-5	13	CASSLTENQPQHF	TGCGCCAGCAGCCTAACAGAGAATCAGCCCCAGCATTTT
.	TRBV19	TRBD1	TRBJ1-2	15	CASSAAGGAGYGYTF	TGTGCCAGTAGTGCGGCAGGGGGCGCTGGCTATGGCTACACCTTC
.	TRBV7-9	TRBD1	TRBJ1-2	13	CASSLSTGDGYTF	TGTGCCAGCAGCTTATCGACAGGGGATGGCTACACCTTC